The sequence of this T cell receptor beta chain was determined in a study of PD-1 blockade in classical Hodgkin lymphoma. Whole-study findings and limits: Why the repertoires differ is still unclear, perhaps disease activity or prior therapy. Diminished baseline TCR diversity has been reported in newly diagnosed patients relative to healthy donors.

Concerning this clone itself: The target antigen is unknown.

Profiling relied on immunoSEQ multiplex PCR, and the TCRdb table lists in-frame clones only, not all of them. The table records more than 25,000 clones, 89% of them present only once. The CDR3 covers 14 residues. Per germline, CDR1 SNHLY and CDR2 FYNNEI. V lost 5 bases, J lost 3 bases, and 10 bases lay in between. The time point was: newly diagnosed, previously untreated cHL patient sample. Using magnetic negative selection, the CD4+ T cells were separated out of thawed PBMCs. For comparison, PBMCs from newly diagnosed, untreated classical Hodgkin lymphoma were used. The sequenced sample was CD4+ T cells from blood. V and J are TRBV2 and TRBJ2-2, with a weak D call TRBD1 (6 bases). This receptor was taken from a human donor with classical Hodgkin lymphoma. The CDR3 protein is CASSWTVDTGELFF. The DNA for the CDR3 is TGTGCCAGCAGTTGGACAGTTGACACCGGGGAGCTGTTTTTT.